This T cell receptor (beta chain) is from a study of cytomegalovirus exposure and HLA in healthy donors. For this clone: Its antigen is undetermined.

PCR employed 60 Vbeta and 13 Jbeta primers. Some clones are missing from TCRdb's copy, which holds only in-frame ones; the method was immunoSEQ multiplex PCR. This repertoire includes around 33,000 clones. V trimming: 4 bases; J trimming: 2 bases; junction bases outside the gene matches: 8. The V gene's germline CDR1 is GTSNPN and CDR2 SVGIG (reference sequence). The CDR3 loop spans 15 amino acids. Study-level findings and limits: A later look showed TCR association rates differing by HLA locus, highest for DRB1 and lowest for HLA-C. As confirmed in vitro, a few CMV-associated chains were specific for CMV antigens. Later analysis demonstrated an association between a missense DCLRE1C variant and TCR beta V- and J-gene trimming.

The rearrangement uses TRBV30 and TRBJ2-4; 7 bases line up with TRBD1. The sequenced sample was PBMCs. The sequence was obtained from a woman aged 35 to 49 in good health and CMV-seropositive. The CDR3 region has the DNA TGTGCCTGGACAGGGGGTGGAAGCACCAAAAACATTCAGTACTTC. Protein sequence: CAWTGGGSTKNIQYF.